This T cell receptor (beta chain) comes out of a study of blood T cell repertoires in COVID-19. For the study at large: Samples representing acute and convalescent COVID-19 were sourced from the United States, Italy and Spain. From T cells, B-cell-depleted T cells, or PBMCs came the material, which was cDNA or gDNA.

Authors' analysis steps: From reference gene primer amplification, estimates of nucleated cell counts were derived. Assay: immunoSEQ multiplex PCR; the TCRdb copy retains only in-frame clones and omits some. The V and J calls and clone size were taken over from that table, and D and trimming were inferred from the DNA. The repertoire includes around 55,000 clones, 88% of them detected once, and more than 8% sits in the top ten. The CDR3 has 14 residues. Germline CDR1 WNHNN, CDR2 SYGVQD (reference sequence). With 10 bases removed from V and 5 bases from J, the gap between germline ends came to 18 bases.

Sequencing was done on a sample of peripheral blood. The receptor was derived from a man in his sixties with active COVID-19. The chain couples TRBV10-1 to TRBJ2-1, with TRBD2 as a possible D gene (5 bases). The CDR3 is CAKPQRASHNEQFF. In nucleotides, the CDR3 is TGCGCCAAACCCCAGAGGGCTTCCCACAATGAGCAGTTCTTC.